This TCR beta chain was sequenced in a study of T cell responses to AZD1222 COVID-19 vaccine. The method was immunoSEQ multiplex PCR; TCRdb's version includes in-frame clones alone and lacks a portion of them. This sample yields around 150,000 clones, of which approximately 90% are seen a single time; 1.5% to 2% belongs to the top ten. Study-level results: A mostly white British donor set with more females was recruited, and clonal diversity was possibly underestimated. Vaccine-associated CD4 TCRs spanned spike, dominant at 160-218 and 743-854.

A remark on this clone: What it binds is not known.

This specimen was peripheral blood, taken on day 0 of AZD1222 vaccination. The sequence was obtained from an adult in good health.

As DNA, the CDR3 is TGTGCCAGTAGTATAGGGGGCCTCAATAATTCACCCCTCCACTTT. Amino acid sequence: CASSIGGLNNSPLHF. J is TRBJ1-6 and V is TRBV19; perhaps TRBD1 as D (5 bases). V was shortened by 1 base and J by 5 bases, with 9 bases between the two germline ends. The germline gives CDR1 LNHDA, CDR2 SQIVND (reference sequence). This CDR3 contains 15 residues. The entire variable domain, with the rest obtained from reference TRBV19 and TRBJ1-6, is as follows: DGGITQSPKYLFRKEGQNVTLSCEQNLNHDAMYWYRQDPGQGLRLIYYSQIVNDFQKGDIAEGYSVSREKKESFPLTVTSAQKNPTAFYLCASSIGGLNNSPLHFGNGTRLTVT.